The 19 T cell receptor beta chains listed next were all sequenced from one sample in a study of cytomegalovirus exposure and HLA in healthy donors. This PCR relied on a set of 60 Vbeta primers and 13 Jbeta primers. TCRdb's copy holds only in-frame clones and misses some; the assay was immunoSEQ multiplex PCR. Here the sample spans about 160,000 clones, around 72% being singletons. Sequenced sample: PBMCs. The receptor set was obtained from a female donor in good health and CMV-seronegative.

The V gene is TRBV21-1, the J gene TRBJ2-5; TRBD1 was called by the table and not checked on the DNA. TRBV21-1 counts as a pseudogene. The CDR3 totals 17 residues. The CDR3 protein is CASSKADGQGEWETQYF. The CDR3 DNA is TGTGCCAGCAGCAAAGCCGATGGACAGGGGGAGTGGGAGACCCAGTACTTC.

This clone has a handful of counts. This chain uses TRBV7-2 with TRBJ2-7; the match to TRBD1 covers 7 bases. Germline V gene data show CDR1 as SGHTA and CDR2 as FQGNSA. CDR3 length: 15 residues. V dropped 5 bases and J dropped 0; count of bases not matched to a gene: 7. The CDR3 DNA follows: TGTGCCAGCAGCCTCCGGGACAGCCTCTCCTACGAGCAGTACTTC. It specifies CASSLRDSLSYEQYF.

The sample holds a few counts of this clone. V usage is TRBV14 and J usage is TRBJ1-1, with TRBD1 as a possible D gene (5 bases). V lost 0 bases and J lost 6, with 20 bases in between. This CDR3 has 17 amino acids. CDR1 is SGHDN, CDR2 FVKESK, per germline. The CDR3 loop is CASSQDPSGRRFAEAFF. The CDR3 region has the DNA TGTGCCAGCAGCCAAGATCCTTCAGGGCGGCGATTCGCTGAAGCTTTCTTT.

The sample holds a few counts of this clone. CDR3 nucleotides: TGCGCCAGCAGCTTGATGGTACAGTCGTCCGCCTACGAGCAGTACTTC. Translating it yields CASSLMVQSSAYEQYF. The V call is TRBV5-1, the J call TRBJ2-7; D is unresolved. Germline CDR1 and CDR2: SGHRS and YFSETQ. Trimming stripped 1 base from V and 2 bases from J, with 16 bases between. The CDR3 contains 16 residues.

The chain uses TRBV11-2 and TRBJ1-1; possible D gene TRBD1, 5 bases. The CDR3 is made up of 14 amino acids. V was clipped by 6 bases and J by 1 base, with 12 bases between them. Germline assignment: CDR1 SGHAT and CDR2 FQNNGV. The CDR3 sequence is CASRRGQTNTEAFF. The DNA for the CDR3 is TGTGCCAGCAGGCGGGGCCAAACGAACACTGAAGCTTTCTTT.

Concerning this clone itself: Different DNA sequences within this sample yield the same CDR3. J is TRBJ2-3 and V is TRBV2, with 9 bases fitting TRBD1. CDR1 is SNHLY and CDR2 is FYNNEI in the germline V gene. The CDR3 is 14 amino acids. V lost 7 bases to trimming and J lost 1 base; unmatched junction nucleotides: 3. CDR3 coding DNA: TGTGCCAGCATTAGGGACAGGGGCACAGATACGCAGTATTTT. This codes for CASIRDRGTDTQYF.

The CDR3 here is CASSPTGTSGNEQFF. In DNA, the CDR3 is TGCGCCAGCAGCCCAACCGGGACTAGCGGCAATGAGCAGTTCTTC. This chain connects TRBV5-1 to TRBJ2-1; 11 bases align to TRBD2. The germline CDR1 and CDR2 sequences are SGHRS and YFSETQ. With 4 bases clipped from V and 6 bases from J, the junction kept 6 bases outside the gene matches. The CDR3 length is 15 residues. The full variable domain, rest sourced from reference TRBV5-1 and TRBJ2-1, is KAGVTQTPRYLIKTRGQQVTLSCSPISGHRSVSWYQQTPGQGLQFLFEYFSETQRNKGNFPGRFSGRQFSNSRSEMNVSTLELGDSALYLCASSPTGTSGNEQFFGPGTRLTVL.

V gene TRBV11-2 combines with J gene TRBJ1-3; unclear D gene. The germline V and J ends were trimmed by 3 bases and 0 bases, with 15 bases remaining between them. The CDR3 length is 17 residues. CDR1 is SGHAT, CDR2 FQNNGV, per germline. The CDR3 region has the DNA TGTGCCAGCAGCTTGAGCCTCCGAACGATCTCTGGAAACACCATATATTTT. Amino acids: CASSLSLRTISGNTIYF.

The gene calls are TRBV19 and TRBJ1-2; 9 positions match TRBD1. The trim removed 4 bases at V and 8 bases at J, leaving 11 bases unmatched. The CDR3 has 15 amino acids. Germline V lookup: CDR1 LNHDA, CDR2 SQIVND (reference sequence). The CDR3 bases are TGTGCCAGTAGTACCCGACTACCGGGACAGGGAGGCTACACCTTC. Amino acid sequence: CASSTRLPGQGGYTF.

This clone was recorded a few times. The rearrangement joins TRBV30 to TRBJ1-5; D not certain. The CDR3 totals 13 residues. V lost 3 bases and J 9 bases, leaving 15 bases between the germline ends. Per the germline V gene, CDR1 is GTSNPN and CDR2 is SVGIG (reference sequence). For the CDR3, the DNA is TGTGCCTGGAGCACGACGGGTATTGGGCCCCAGCATTTT. Amino acids: CAWSTTGIGPQHF.

This chain joins TRBV7-6 and TRBJ2-5; TRBD2 matches 9 bases. V shed 1 base, J shed 2 bases, and the junction held 5 bases outside the gene matches. Per the germline V gene, CDR1 is SGHVS and CDR2 is FNYEAQ. The CDR3 totals 16 residues. The DNA for the CDR3 is TGTGCCAGCAGCTTAGAAGGTAGCGGGGGACAAGAGACCCAGTACTTC. Its protein is CASSLEGSGGQETQYF.

J is TRBJ1-4 and V is TRBV5-1; TRBD1 matches at 8 bases. Germline CDR1 SGHRS, CDR2 YFSETQ. The V segment lost 2 bases and the J segment 8 bases; nucleotides outside the gene matches: 8. The CDR3 has 15 amino acids. The CDR3 spells CASSFGQGVREKLFF. In nucleotides, the CDR3 is TGCGCCAGCAGCTTCGGACAGGGCGTTAGGGAAAAACTGTTTTTT. Filled out from reference TRBV5-1 and TRBJ1-4, the complete variable domain reads KAGVTQTPRYLIKTRGQQVTLSCSPISGHRSVSWYQQTPGQGLQFLFEYFSETQRNKGNFPGRFSGRQFSNSRSEMNVSTLELGDSALYLCASSFGQGVREKLFFGSGTQLSVL.

The chain has TRBV15 and TRBJ2-1; TRBD1 matches 7 bases. CDR3 size: 14 residues. The J segment lost 7 bases and the V segment lost 3 bases, leaving 6 bases of the junction unmatched. The germline gives CDR1 LNHNV, CDR2 YYDKDF (reference sequence). CDR3 bases: TGTGCCACCAGCAGGAGACAGGGCGGTAATGAGCAGTTCTTC. Protein sequence: CATSRRQGGNEQFF.

The chain couples TRBV10-1 to TRBJ2-7; D not certain. V was shortened by 0 bases and J by 1 base, with 7 bases between the two germline ends. This CDR3 is 14 amino acids long. Germline CDR1 reads WNHNN; CDR2 reads SYGVQD (reference sequence). Here the CDR3 reads CASSESFGSYEQYF. In nucleotides, the CDR3 is TGCGCCAGCAGTGAGTCTTTCGGGTCCTACGAGCAGTACTTC.

The table lists this clone with a few counts. The genes are TRBV4-3 and TRBJ2-3, with D possibly matching TRBD1 (5 bases). This CDR3 comprises 16 residues. Germline loops: CDR1 LGHNA, CDR2 YSLEER. The germline V and J ends were trimmed by 1 base and 1 base, with 12 bases remaining between them. CDR3 amino acids: CASSQGHRLRTDTQYF. The DNA of the CDR3 is TGCGCCAGCAGCCAAGGCCACAGGCTACGCACAGATACGCAGTATTTT.

The V call is TRBV28, the J call TRBJ2-1, with 7 bases fitting TRBD2. V lost 8 bases, J lost 4 bases, and 8 bases stayed unmatched. The CDR3 runs to 14 residues. The germline V gene encodes CDR1 MDHEN and CDR2 SYDVKM. CDR3 sequence: CASVVGGGYNEQFF. The CDR3 coding sequence is TGTGCCAGCGTCGTTGGGGGAGGGTACAATGAGCAGTTCTTC. The full variable domain, with the rest looked up from reference TRBV28 and TRBJ2-1, is DVKVTQSSRYLVKRTGEKVFLECVQDMDHENMFWYRQDPGLGLRLIYFSYDVKMKEKGDIPEGYSVSREKKERFSLILESASTNQTSMYLCASVVGGGYNEQFFGPGTRLTVL.

Here the CDR3 reads CASSSHRGGTEAFF. The DNA for the CDR3 is TGTGCCAGCAGTTCACACAGGGGGGGCACTGAAGCTTTCTTT. The rearrangement joins TRBV6-6 to TRBJ1-1, with 8 bases identical to TRBD1. Germline trimming cut 4 bases from V and 4 bases from J; bases unmatched to any gene: 5. The CDR3 has 14 residues. Germline CDR1 is MNHNY and CDR2 is SVGAGI (reference sequence).

The rearrangement joins TRBV15 to TRBJ2-4; D remains unclear. The CDR3 runs to 13 residues. Trimming pared 5 bases from V and 4 bases from J, leaving 9 bases between. The germline V gene has CDR1 LNHNV and CDR2 YYDKDF (reference sequence). This chain's CDR3 is CATSAQSKNIQYF. CDR3 nucleotides: TGTGCCACCAGCGCACAGTCAAAAAACATTCAGTACTTC.

Only a few counts were recorded for this clone. The chain uses TRBV7-9 and TRBJ2-1, with 7 bases matching TRBD2. There are 15 residues in the CDR3. The J segment lost 7 bases and the V segment lost 5 bases, leaving 11 bases of the junction unmatched. The germline CDR1 and CDR2 sequences are SEHNR and FQNEAQ (reference sequence). The CDR3 coding sequence is TGTGCCAGCAGCGTTAGCGGGCCGGCGGGAAATGAGCAGTTCTTC. Translated, it gives CASSVSGPAGNEQFF.